These 7 T cell receptor beta chains were all obtained from the same sample, sequenced in a study of blood T cells in healthy people across ages. PCR was performed a second time for roughly 6 to 12 cycles using a sample-barcoded 5' primer and a J-beta primer mix. TCRdb re-called the 5' RACE reads with MiXCR, one entry per CDR3 protein. The sample lists around 1,800,000 distinct CDR3 sequences; roughly two fifths were seen once. The specimen sequenced was blood. Source of these receptors: a human donor in good health.

The chain uses TRBV5-4 and TRBJ1-6; 8 positions agree with TRBD1. Per the germline V gene, CDR1 is SGHNT and CDR2 is YYREEE (reference sequence). J gave up 10 bases and V 0 bases, and 12 bases lay outside the gene matches. This CDR3 has 17 residues. CDR3 bases: TGTGCCAGCAGCTTGGGGTGGACAGGGAATGGTCAGTCACCCCTCCACTTT. It is translated as CASSLGWTGNGQSPLHF.

This chain connects TRBV15 to TRBJ1-1; 7 positions agree with TRBD1. V lost 5 bases and J lost 4; bases outside the gene matches: 10. Germline lookup yields CDR1 LNHNV and CDR2 YYDKDF (reference sequence). The CDR3 extends over 15 amino acids. The CDR3 reads CATSLDRARGTEAFF. CDR3 nucleotides: TGTGCCACCAGCCTTGACAGGGCTCGGGGCACTGAAGCTTTCTTT. The variable domain in full, completed from reference TRBV15 and TRBJ1-1, reads DAMVIQNPRYQVTQFGKPVTLSCSQTLNHNVMYWYQQKSSQAPKLLFHYYDKDFNNEADTPDNFQSRRPNTSFCFLDIRSPGLGDTAMYLCATSLDRARGTEAFFGQGTRLTVV.

CDR3 coding DNA: TGTGCCACCAGTGACAACCGGGACGGCTACGAGCAGTACTTC. It yields the protein CATSDNRDGYEQYF. The chain employs TRBV24-1 and TRBJ2-5, with D possibly being TRBD1 or TRBD2 (5 bases each). The DNA end lines up better with TRBJ2-7; the J call may be wrong. Per germline, CDR1 KGHDR and CDR2 SFDVKD. The CDR3 has 14 residues.

This clonotype was recorded only once. The junction departs from germline at one end; a sequencing error may be responsible. The genes are TRBV2 and TRBJ2-7, with TRBD1 as a possible D gene (6 bases). Germline V lookup: CDR1 SNHLY, CDR2 FYNNEI. The CDR3 contains 15 residues. The CDR3 spells CASRVGHGNSYKQYF. The CDR3 nucleotides read TGTGCCAGCAGGGTGGGACACGGCAACTCCTACAAGCAGTACTTC.

This chain links TRBV20-1 with TRBJ2-4; 9 bases agree with TRBD1. The J call may be incorrect, as the DNA end agrees better with TRBJ2-7. CDR3 length: 13 residues. Germline loops: CDR1 DFQATT, CDR2 SNEGSKA (reference sequence). This CDR3 is CSARPGTGSEQYF. CDR3 DNA: TGCAGTGCTAGACCCGGGACAGGGAGCGAGCAGTACTTC.

V gene TRBV9 combines with J gene TRBJ2-1; 15 nucleotides match TRBD2. Trimming took 0 bases from V and 7 from J; bases not matched to a gene: 5. This CDR3 comprises 17 residues. Germline CDR1 and CDR2: SGDLS and YYNGEE. The CDR3 bases are TGTGCCAGCAGCGTAGCTTCCGGACTAGCGGGAGGGAATGAGCAGTTCTTC. Translating gives CASSVASGLAGGNEQFF.

The chain has TRBV7-9 and TRBJ2-7; 10 nucleotides match TRBD1. V was clipped by 7 bases and J by 3 bases; unmatched bases: 6. Germline assignment: CDR1 SEHNR and CDR2 FQNEAQ (reference sequence). The CDR3 covers 14 residues. The CDR3 loop reads CASNLGTGDYEQYF. CDR3 DNA: TGTGCCAGCAACCTCGGGACAGGGGACTACGAGCAGTACTTC.